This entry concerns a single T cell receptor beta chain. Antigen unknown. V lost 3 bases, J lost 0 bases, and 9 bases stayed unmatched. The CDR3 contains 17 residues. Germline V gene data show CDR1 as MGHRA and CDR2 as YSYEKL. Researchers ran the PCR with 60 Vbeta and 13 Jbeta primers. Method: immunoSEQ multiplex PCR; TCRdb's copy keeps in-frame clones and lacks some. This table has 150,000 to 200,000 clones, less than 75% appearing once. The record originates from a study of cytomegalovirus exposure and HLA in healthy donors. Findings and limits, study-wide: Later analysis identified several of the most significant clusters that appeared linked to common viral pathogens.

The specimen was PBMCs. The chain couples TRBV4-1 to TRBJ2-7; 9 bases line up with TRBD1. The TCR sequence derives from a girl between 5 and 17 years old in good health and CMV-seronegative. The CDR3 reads CASSHQQTGGNSYEQYF. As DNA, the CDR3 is TGCGCCAGCAGCCACCAGCAGACAGGGGGGAACTCCTACGAGCAGTACTTC.